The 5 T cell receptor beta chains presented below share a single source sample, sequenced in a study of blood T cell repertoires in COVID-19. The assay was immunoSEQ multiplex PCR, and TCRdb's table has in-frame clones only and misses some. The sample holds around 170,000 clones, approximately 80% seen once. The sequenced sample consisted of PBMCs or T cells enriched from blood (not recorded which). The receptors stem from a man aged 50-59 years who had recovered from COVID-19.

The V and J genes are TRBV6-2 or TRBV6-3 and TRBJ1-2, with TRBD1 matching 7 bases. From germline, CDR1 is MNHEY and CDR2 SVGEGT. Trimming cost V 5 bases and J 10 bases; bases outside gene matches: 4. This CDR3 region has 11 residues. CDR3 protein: CASSLGQDYTF. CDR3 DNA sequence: TGTGCCAGCAGTCTTGGACAGGACTACACCTTC.

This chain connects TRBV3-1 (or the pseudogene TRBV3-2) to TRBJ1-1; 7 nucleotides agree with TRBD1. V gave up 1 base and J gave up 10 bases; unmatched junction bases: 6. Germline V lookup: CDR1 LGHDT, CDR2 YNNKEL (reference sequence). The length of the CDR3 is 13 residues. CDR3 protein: CASSQGQGLGAFF. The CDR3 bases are TGTGCCAGCAGCCAAGGACAGGGTCTTGGAGCTTTCTTT.

The CDR3 bases are TGTGCCACCAGTGGGCAAAGCTACGAGCAGTACTTC. It yields the protein CATSGQSYEQYF. This chain uses TRBV24-1 with TRBJ2-7; D ambiguous. Trimming took 5 bases from V and 3 from J, leaving 7 bases between them. The CDR3 has 12 residues. From germline, CDR1 is KGHDR and CDR2 SFDVKD.

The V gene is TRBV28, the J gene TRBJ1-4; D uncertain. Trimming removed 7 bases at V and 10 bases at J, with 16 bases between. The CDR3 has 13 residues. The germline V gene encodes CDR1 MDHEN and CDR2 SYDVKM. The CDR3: CASNPNNVGKLFF. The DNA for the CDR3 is TGTGCCAGCAACCCCAACAACGTTGGAAAACTGTTTTTT.

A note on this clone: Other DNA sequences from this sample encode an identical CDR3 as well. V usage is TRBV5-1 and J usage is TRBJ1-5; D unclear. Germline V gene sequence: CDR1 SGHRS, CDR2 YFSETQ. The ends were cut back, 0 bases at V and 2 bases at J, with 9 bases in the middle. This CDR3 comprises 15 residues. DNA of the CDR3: TGCGCCAGCAGCTTGGAAGGAGTAGGCAATCAGCCCCAGCATTTT. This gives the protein CASSLEGVGNQPQHF. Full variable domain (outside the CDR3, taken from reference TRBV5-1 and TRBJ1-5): KAGVTQTPRYLIKTRGQQVTLSCSPISGHRSVSWYQQTPGQGLQFLFEYFSETQRNKGNFPGRFSGRQFSNSRSEMNVSTLELGDSALYLCASSLEGVGNQPQHFGDGTRLSIL.